This TCR beta chain was identified in a study of tumor-infiltrating lymphocytes in primary liver carcinoma (dated by TCRdb to between 2016 and 2019). In terms of the full investigation: The five patients, three men and two women aged 30 to 69 years, had hepatocellular carcinoma (four) or combined HCC and intrahepatic cholangiocarcinoma (one). The tumors of the five patients were staged as T1-T3 N0M0, with maximum diameters ranging from roughly 4 to 10 cm. Roughly 3.5 to 7.5 million productive TCRbeta reads were obtained per sample, and no significant difference in read depth was found between tissue types. For each liver tumor, the study sampled five regions along with adjacent normal tissue and blood, and applied TCRbeta repertoire sequencing, expression microarrays and whole-exome sequencing. A total of 35 or so specimens from 5 patients underwent TCRbeta repertoire sequencing, comprising approximately 25 tumor regions, 5 adjacent noncancerous liver tissues and 5 peripheral blood samples. To link TCRbeta repertoire diversity to the local molecular phenotype, the roughly 23 tumor region samples were profiled with Agilent mRNA microarrays. Reproducibility between technical replicate repertoires was high, with correlation coefficients above 0.98 and mean shared-clone rates about 0.9.

This clonotype has a count of ten or more. No antigen is known for it. Within one base of it there is no much larger clone, and no base qualities were kept. V and J lose 3 bases and 6 bases, and a span of 15 bases separates them. Inclusive of the bounding cysteine and phenylalanine, the CDR3 is 14 residues long. Only CDR3 DNA is held: 42 bases, read in frame from base 1. Starting from about 500 ng total RNA, TCRbeta-specific cDNA was produced by reverse transcription with a constant-region primer and ProtoScript II reverse transcriptase. The TCRbeta libraries were prepared through three rounds of nested multiplex PCR following a slightly modified ARM-PCR procedure. Multiplex TRBV1-TRBV30 forward primers and a Cbeta reverse primer were used in the first two PCR rounds, each of which was run for around 10 cycles. Sample barcodes and Illumina adapters were added in a final 25-cycle PCR with Deep VentR polymerase. Before sequencing, amplicons of 200-500 bp were gel-purified using a QIAquick gel extraction kit. TCRbeta amplicons were sequenced on an Illumina HiSeq 2500 with 250-bp paired-end reads. The original methods were these. Reads were quality-trimmed with Trimmomatic v0.33, and paired reads were merged with FLASH v1.2.11 to recover full CDR3 sequences. MiGEC v1.2.1b assigned V, D and J germline segments to the rearranged TCRbeta sequences. Clonotype statistics and Shannon-Wiener diversity indices were computed with VDJtools v1.0.0. To cut down on sampling bias, every analysis after diversity analysis relied on just the 250 most abundant clonotypes from each sample. TCRdb reprocessing: public reads trimmed at Q25 with fastp, clones called with MiXCR, in-frame beta chains kept. Merged by CDR3 protein, the rows form single entries marked with the most common genes and DNA. The V and J calls reflect TCRdb's pipeline rather than the authors' work. The sample profile shows some 110,000 distinct CDR3 sequences; 64% of them were found once. 8.4% of the sample rests with the top ten.

Total RNA and DNA were co-extracted without cell sorting from approximately 20-30 mg of bulk tissue using the AllPrep DNA/RNA mini kit. Between late 2015 and March 2016, roughly 5 patients in China with histopathologically diagnosed primary liver carcinoma had their tumors surgically resected. At the time of sampling, the patients were treatment-naive and had chronic HBV infection. Each tumor was sampled at five spatially separated regions: the superior, inferior, left-lateral and right-lateral poles and the tumor centre. Histology showed that every tumor sample contained more than 80% viable tumor cells. Each fresh piece of tumor and adjacent tissue was cut in two, with one half stored in RNAlater at -80 degrees C and the other half sent for histology. The paper's findings and limits, for the study overall: Repertoire overlap was higher between tumor regions (mean around 36%) than tumor-adjacent (approximately 17%) or tumor-blood (approximately 15%) pairs, consistent with antigen-driven expansion. With just a few patients in the study, the authors point out that the findings should be validated in a larger study. Comparison of CD4+ and CD8+ T cell repertoires was precluded by the use of bulk unsorted samples. Because only the TCR beta chain was sequenced and unpaired alpha chains were not captured, true repertoire diversity is likely underestimated. Compared with blood, tumors had a significantly larger share of the repertoire taken up by the top 250 clones (p = 0.039). Only about 7-25% of top clones were present in all five regions of a tumor, suggesting spatial heterogeneity of tumor-infiltrating T cells.

Material for sequencing was liver tumor tissue from sampling region 3. The cell subset or site label corresponds to: tumor region T3, left-lateral pole. The rearrangement combines TRBV12-3 or TRBV12-4 with TRBJ2-7; matching of 6 bases hints at TRBD2 as the D gene. The TCR sequence derives from a woman aged 60 to 75 with primary liver carcinoma and hepatitis B virus infection. The sequenced DNA: TGTGCCAGCAGTTTGGTCGGGACTGACGGCGAGCAGTACTTC. This translates into CASSLVGTDGEQYF.